The rows below give T cell receptor beta chains drawn from one sample of a study of type 1 regulatory T cells. TCRdb used MiXCR to reprocess the reads, holding one entry per CDR3 protein. The table records about 97,000 distinct CDR3 sequences, roughly 30% of them present only once. The sequenced sample was CD4+ T cells, either the whole sample or a sorted fraction (not recorded which). These receptors came from a human donor in good health. CDR3s include the opening cysteine and the closing phenylalanine or tryptophan. Fields, in order: D gene, clone size, J gene, V gene, CDR3 DNA, CDR3 protein. The D gene is left open where the match is weak. Rows give clone size only sometimes, using once, few, many, or a class for an expanded clone.

D gene: NA
clone size: NA
J gene: TRBJ2-1
V gene: TRBV20-1
CDR3 DNA: TGCAGTGCTAGGGGCCCAGAAAATGAGCAGTTCTTC
CDR3 protein: CSARGPENEQFF

D gene: NA
clone size: few
J gene: TRBJ2-1
V gene: TRBV25-1
CDR3 DNA: TGTGCCAGCAGTCCGATTACAGGCTCCTACAATGAGCAGTTCTTC
CDR3 protein: CASSPITGSYNEQFF

D gene: NA
clone size: few
J gene: TRBJ1-5
V gene: TRBV7-2
CDR3 DNA: TGTGCCAGCAGCCCAGTCGGGACGGGCAATCAGCCCCAGCATTTT
CDR3 protein: CASSPVGTGNQPQHF

D gene: TRBD1
clone size: NA
J gene: TRBJ2-2
V gene: TRBV20-1
CDR3 DNA: TGCAGTGCTAGAGAGGGACAGGGGTCATTTTTTTCGAACACCGGGGGGCTGTTTTTT
CDR3 protein: CSAREGQGSFFSNTGGLFF

D gene: NA
clone size: few
J gene: TRBJ2-1
V gene: TRBV5-1
CDR3 DNA: TGCGCCAGCAGCCAAGACGGGCTCCATGAGCAGTTCTTC
CDR3 protein: CASSQDGLHEQFF

D gene: TRBD2
clone size: NA
J gene: TRBJ2-1
V gene: TRBV20-1
CDR3 DNA: TGCAGTGCTAGAGATCAGTCCATCGGGACTAGCGGTTACAATGAGCAGTTCTTC
CDR3 protein: CSARDQSIGTSGYNEQFF

D gene: NA
clone size: few
J gene: TRBJ2-5
V gene: TRBV29-1
CDR3 DNA: TGCAGCGTTGAGAGCCCCGCCGGTGAGACCCAGTACTTC
CDR3 protein: CSVESPAGETQYF

D gene: NA
clone size: NA
J gene: TRBJ2-5
V gene: TRBV6-1
CDR3 DNA: TGTGCCAGCAGTGAAAGCAGCGACCCCGGGGAGACCCAGTACTTC
CDR3 protein: CASSESSDPGETQYF

D gene: NA
clone size: NA
J gene: TRBJ2-7
V gene: TRBV3-1
CDR3 DNA: TGTGCCAGCAGCCAAGTGAAGGCTAGCGCCTTCTACGAGCAGTACTTC
CDR3 protein: CASSQVKASAFYEQYF

D gene: NA
clone size: NA
J gene: TRBJ2-7
V gene: TRBV19
CDR3 DNA: TGTGCCAGTAGAAGTGAGGGTTACGAGCAGTACTTC
CDR3 protein: CASRSEGYEQYF

D gene: TRBD1
clone size: NA
J gene: TRBJ2-5
V gene: TRBV6-6
CDR3 DNA: TGTGCCAGCAGTGGACAGGGTCAAGAGACCCAGTACTTC
CDR3 protein: CASSGQGQETQYF